This T cell receptor (beta chain) was recovered during a study of persistence of HIV-infected CD4 T cells. Study conclusions and caveats: The rare CMV-responding cells with HIV-1 proviruses were not separately TCR-sequenced. Degenerate expanded CDR3beta sequences were enriched among CMV- and Gag-responding cells.

The libraries were made with immunoSEQ version 4 in survey mode. Repertoires were generated with immunoSEQ multiplex PCR, while TCRdb's copy carries only in-frame clones and drops some. Among 25,000 to 35,000 clones listed, roughly four fifths were seen once. On this clone itself: The antigen remains undetermined.

The V end lost 0 bases, the J end lost 2 bases, and 10 bases lay between the germline ends. CDR3 length equals 16 residues. Germline V CDR1 and CDR2: KGHSH, LQKENI. Cells were stimulated with CMV-infected fibroblast lysates at approximately 10 ug/mL. Sorted nonresponding memory CD4+ T cells were CD40L-negative, CD69-negative, CD45RO-high. For at least 4 years, plasma HIV-1 RNA was undetectable (<50 copies/mL). Inclusion required CMV-positive serology and CD4+ counts above 400 cells/uL. The gene calls are TRBV18 and TRBJ2-2; the D gene is possibly TRBD1 (6 bases). This clonotype originated in an adult man with HIV who was CMV-seropositive. The sequencing here drew on CD4+ T cells sorted from PBMCs after approximately 20-hour stimulation, taken from a patient who received antiretroviral therapy. Here the CDR3 reads CASSPPQGSNTGELFF. The CDR3 DNA reads as TGTGCCAGCTCACCACCGCAGGGGAGTAACACCGGGGAGCTGTTTTTT.